This TCR beta chain is drawn from a study of molecular identifiers for immune sequencing clone quantification. About the research overall: With replicates, the RNA of about 20,000 or 100,000 naive CD8 cells was split five ways and four were sequenced.

TCRdb re-analysed the PCR reads in MiXCR, keeping a single row per CDR3 protein. The sample has 35,000 or so distinct CDR3 sequences, 15% to 20% seen once. This clonotype occurred many times. The specimen sequenced was naive CD8+ T cells from blood, with Jurkat cell RNA spiked in. Subset noted: FACS-sorted CD8+CD4-CCR7+CD45RA+ naive T cells. The origin of this receptor is a human donor in good health. Some libraries in this study had Jurkat cell RNA spiked in.

CDR3 region: CASSEASFYEQYF. CDR3 DNA sequence: TGTGCCAGCTCAGAAGCTAGCTTTTACGAGCAGTACTTC. The chain is built from TRBV18 and TRBJ2-7; TRBD2 might be the D (5 bases). Looked up from germline, CDR1 is KGHSH and CDR2 is LQKENI. Trimming stripped 5 bases from V and 4 bases from J, with 12 bases between. The CDR3 runs to 13 residues.